This T cell receptor delta chain was sequenced in a study of Vδ1+ human thymocytes. Extracted RNA was reverse transcribed into cDNA. Pooled V-gene forward primers with one constant-region reverse primer generated the CDR3 amplicons by multiplex PCR. TCRdb re-called the multiplex PCR reads with CATT. This sample has fewer than 25,000 delta-chain clones, with over 7% found just once. This clone was recorded a few times. Its antigen is as yet unknown. Study results and caveats: Bulk data may be misread because of unexpected Vdelta2 sequences. Thymic TRG and TRD repertoires appeared highly polyclonal, with Gaussian CDR3 length distributions. Thymic delta-chain repertoires held roughly 20% Vdelta2 sequences and few Vdelta3, despite high sort purity.

Thymocytes were sorted as CD3+ TCRVdelta1+ TCRVdelta2- after alphabeta T cell depletion. Sorted Vdelta1+ thymocytes were about 96% to 99.6% pure. The CDR3 totals 22 residues. Trimming cost V 2 bases and J 1 base; bases outside gene matches: 20. Per the germline V gene, CDR1 is TSWWSYY and CDR2 is QGS. The sequencing input was Vdelta1+ gamma-delta thymocytes from the thymus. The subset here: FACS-sorted CD3+ TCRalphabeta- TCRVdelta1+ TCRVdelta2- thymocytes. This chain links TRDV1 with TRDJ1; 12 bases line up with TRDD3. The source of this sequence is a child under two years old who had congenital heart surgery. CDR3 in DNA: TGTGCTCTTGGGGAAAGACCCCGGCCCACTGGGGGATACAAAAAAGGCACCGATAAACTCATCTTT. Translating it yields CALGERPRPTGGYKKGTDKLIF.